The 7 T cell receptor beta chains presented below share a single source sample, sequenced in a study of control samples from healthy donors and cancer patients. Clones were read by immunoSEQ multiplex PCR, and TCRdb kept only the in-frame ones, dropping some. This sample has more than 85,000 clones, with 84% found just once. The source material was PBMCs. Receptors were obtained from a man between 70 and 80 years old with lung cancer.

The V call is TRBV7-9, the J call TRBJ2-3; D may be TRBD1 (6 bases). The ends were cut back, 6 bases at V and 1 base at J, with 14 bases in the middle. Germline assignment: CDR1 SEHNR and CDR2 FQNEAQ (reference sequence). This CDR3 comprises 15 residues. The CDR3 protein is CASRPGASGTDTQYF. Here the CDR3 DNA reads TGTGCCAGCAGACCAGGGGCGAGTGGCACAGATACGCAGTATTTT.

The rearrangement uses TRBV5-1 and TRBJ2-1; TRBD2 aligns across 10 bases. This CDR3 has 15 amino acids. V shed 0 bases, J shed 9 bases, and the junction held 6 bases outside the gene matches. Germline V gene sequence: CDR1 SGHRS, CDR2 YFSETQ. CDR3 coding DNA: TGCGCCAGCAGCTTGGCAGCGGGGGGGCCCAGTGAGCAGTTCTTC. Its translation is CASSLAAGGPSEQFF.

This clone has just one count. This CDR3 is CASSEARVHEQYF. The CDR3 DNA reads as TGTGCCAGCAGTGAAGCGCGGGTCCACGAGCAGTACTTC. V and J are TRBV2 and TRBJ2-7; maybe TRBD2 (5 bases). Trimming pared 0 bases from V and 5 bases from J, leaving 8 bases between. This CDR3 region has 13 residues. The V gene's germline CDR1 is SNHLY and CDR2 FYNNEI.

CDR3 DNA: TGTGCCAGCAGTTACAGGGTATCCTACAATGAGCAGTTCTTC. Its translation: CASSYRVSYNEQFF. The chain links TRBV6-5 to TRBJ2-1; no definite D call. Trimming stripped 2 bases from V and 1 base from J, with 6 bases between. CDR1 is MNHEY, CDR2 SVGAGI, per germline. The CDR3 has 14 residues.

The chain links TRBV7-2 to TRBJ2-1, with 10 positions matching TRBD2. Germline loops: CDR1 SGHTA, CDR2 FQGNSA. The CDR3 has 14 residues. Trimming removed 1 base from V and 9 bases from J; junction bases left unmatched: 3. The CDR3 spells CASSLVAGGREQFF. The CDR3 coding sequence is TGTGCCAGCAGCTTAGTAGCGGGGGGTCGTGAGCAGTTCTTC.

The chain joins TRBV7-9 to TRBJ2-3; a possible D gene is TRBD2 (6 bases). The CDR3 totals 16 residues. V was clipped by 4 bases and J by 2 bases, with 16 bases between them. CDR1 SEHNR and CDR2 FQNEAQ come from the germline V gene (reference sequence). CDR3 protein: CASSSSGAGYTDTQYF. The CDR3 bases are TGTGCCAGCAGCTCCTCTGGGGCGGGGTACACAGATACGCAGTATTTT.

V gene TRBV21-1 combines with J gene TRBJ1-5; whether TRBD1, the table's D call, matches the DNA was not checked. TRBV21-1 is shown as a pseudogene. The CDR3 consists of 11 residues. The CDR3 coding sequence is TGTGCCAGCAGCAAGGCCCAGCCCCAGCATTTT. Protein: CASSKAQPQHF.